The rows below give T cell receptor beta chains drawn from one sample of a study of T cells in Graves' hyperthyroidism and ophthalmopathy. TCRdb fed the multiplex PCR reads into MiXCR, producing one record per CDR3 protein. Among fewer than 900,000 distinct CDR3 sequences listed, about 19% were seen once. Sequencing was performed on blood. The receptors stem from a woman in her forties or fifties with Graves' hyperthyroidism that later progressed to Graves' ophthalmopathy. CDR3s include the opening cysteine and the closing phenylalanine or tryptophan. D genes are given only for firm matches. For some rows the clone size is stated as once, few or many, or as a class when expanded; others skip it.

TRBJ1-2	few	TRBV15	-	TGTGCCACCAGCAGAGAAACCATCCTCTATGGCTACACCTTC	CATSRETILYGYTF
TRBJ1-1	once	TRBV11-2	TRBD1	TGTGCCAGCAGCCTAACCGCAGGGGGCAAGAACACTGAAGCTTCCTTT	CASSLTAGGKNTEASF
TRBJ1-4	few	TRBV12-3/TRBV12-4	-	TGTGCCAGCAGGGATCGCAGGGAGTCAGGAGAAAAACTGTTTTTT	CASRDRRESGEKLFF
TRBJ2-5	many	TRBV12-3/TRBV12-4	-	TGTGCCAGCAGTTTATCCGGGTACCAAGAGACCCAGTACTTC	CASSLSGYQETQYF
TRBJ2-4	many	TRBV2	-	TGTGCCAGCAGTGGAAACAGGGAGATGCTAGCCAAAAACATTCAGTACTTC	CASSGNREMLAKNIQYF
TRBJ2-3	-	TRBV6-1	TRBD1	TGTGCCAGCAGTGAACGGAGACAGGGAGCGAATACGCAGTATTTT	CASSERRQGANTQYF
TRBJ1-5	many	TRBV12-3/TRBV12-4	-	TGTGCCAGCAACGCCGGGACACTCAATCAGCCCCAGCATTTT	CASNAGTLNQPQHF
TRBJ2-3	few	TRBV20-1	-	TGCAGTGCTACCTTAGCGGATCCTAGCACAGATACGCAGTATTTT	CSATLADPSTDTQYF
TRBJ1-2	many	TRBV11-3	-	TGTGCCAGCAGCAAGGACAGCGGTTATGGCTACACCTTC	CASSKDSGYGYTF
TRBJ1-1	few	TRBV15	TRBD1	TGTGCCACCAGCTACCGCGGCGGGACAGGGGGCTTCACTGAAGCTTTCTTT	CATSYRGGTGGFTEAFF
TRBJ2-3	many	TRBV20-1	-	TGCAGTGCTAGAGACGGGGACCGCACAGATACGCAGTATTTT	CSARDGDRTDTQYF
TRBJ2-2	many	TRBV10-3	-	TGTGCCATCAGTGAGTCGAGAGACACCGGGGAGCTGTTTTTT	CAISESRDTGELFF
TRBJ2-3	many	TRBV7-8	TRBD1	TGTGCCAGCAGCTATAGGGGACAGAGGGCAGATACGCAGTATTTT	CASSYRGQRADTQYF
TRBJ1-5	few	TRBV6-5	-	TGTGCCAGCAGTTACGACCCCGGGTTCAATCAGCCCCAGCATTTT	CASSYDPGFNQPQHF
TRBJ1-1	many	TRBV13	-	TGTGCCAGCAGCGGCCGGGGGGGGAACACTGAAGCTTTCTTT	CASSGRGGNTEAFF
TRBJ1-6	-	TRBV2	-	TGTGCCAGCATTCCGGGACACGACGATTCACCCCTCCACTTT	CASIPGHDDSPLHF
TRBJ2-1	many	TRBV9	TRBD2	TGTGCCAGCAGCGTTGGGACTAGCGGGGGTAATGAGCAGTTCTTC	CASSVGTSGGNEQFF
TRBJ2-5	-	TRBV29-1	TRBD1	TGCAGCGTTGGACACGAGGGGGCAGAGACCCAGTACTTC	CSVGHEGAETQYF
TRBJ2-5	many	TRBV11-1	-	TGTGCCAGCAACATAGGGGCTGGAGAGACCCAGTACTTC	CASNIGAGETQYF
TRBJ2-1	many	TRBV11-2	-	TGTGCCAGCAGCTTAGAGACTGACAATGAGCAGTTCTTC	CASSLETDNEQFF
TRBJ1-1	few	TRBV24-1	TRBD1	TGTGCCACCAGTGACGTGCCCAGGGGGCAGTTGAAGAACACTGAAGCTTTCTTT	CATSDVPRGQLKNTEAFF
TRBJ2-5	many	TRBV11-2	-	TGTGCCAGCAGCAGGTCTAGGCGATTTAATTACCAAGAGACCCAGTACTTC	CASSRSRRFNYQETQYF
TRBJ1-5	many	TRBV13	TRBD1	TGTGCCAGGGGGACAGGGGCCCAGCCCCAGCATTTT	CARGTGAQPQHF
TRBJ1-6	-	TRBV7-2	-	TGTGCCAGCAGCTTCGGTGGGGCGTCCTATAATTCACCCCTCCACTTT	CASSFGGASYNSPLHF
TRBJ1-1	many	TRBV12-3/TRBV12-4	-	TGTGCCAGCAGTTTTTCTGTTACGAACACTGAAGCTTTCTTT	CASSFSVTNTEAFF
TRBJ2-3	-	TRBV12-3/TRBV12-4	-	TGTGCCAGCAGTTTATTTTGGGGGGATACGCAGTATTTT	CASSLFWGDTQYF
TRBJ1-1	-	TRBV20-1	-	TGCAGTGCTAGAGATCAGGGGTCGCAGGCCGTTGAAGCTTTCTTT	CSARDQGSQAVEAFF
TRBJ2-7	-	TRBV7-9	TRBD2	TGTGCCAGCAGCTCTAGCCGGACTAGCGGGCCCTACGAGCAGTACTTC	CASSSSRTSGPYEQYF
TRBJ1-1	-	TRBV29-1	-	TGCAGCGGGTGTGGGCCAAACACTGAAGCTTTCTTT	CSGCGPNTEAFF
TRBJ1-1	few	TRBV24-1	-	TGTGCCACCAGTGACCCTAGGAGGGCAGAAAACACTGAAGCTTTCTTT	CATSDPRRAENTEAFF
TRBJ2-7	many	TRBV7-9	-	TGTGCCAGCAGCGAACTCACCGGGGGATTCTACGAGCAGTACTTC	CASSELTGGFYEQYF
TRBJ1-6	-	TRBV6-1	-	TGTGCCAGCAGACCCCAGGGAGGCAATTCACCCCTCCACTTT	CASRPQGGNSPLHF
TRBJ2-1	-	TRBV19	TRBD2	TGTGCCAGTAGTCCCCGGACTAGCGGGGAGACCTACAATGAGCAGTTCTTC	CASSPRTSGETYNEQFF
TRBJ2-2	-	TRBV4-2	TRBD2	TGTGCCAGCAGCCCCTTAGGTTTAGCGGGAGCAATTGACACCGGGGAGCTGTTTTTT	CASSPLGLAGAIDTGELFF
TRBJ1-5	-	TRBV5-5	-	TGTGCCAGCAGCGGGGGACGGCTAAATCAGCCCCAGCATTTT	CASSGGRLNQPQHF
TRBJ2-5	-	TRBV11-2	-	TGTGCCAGCAGCCAGAGTCTGGGGGTTGGAGAGACCCAGTACTTC	CASSQSLGVGETQYF
TRBJ2-1	few	TRBV19	TRBD2	TGTGCCAGTAGTATAGGCGGGGGGGCCTACAATGAGCAGTTCTTC	CASSIGGGAYNEQFF
TRBJ1-2	-	TRBV7-2	TRBD1	TGTGCCAGCAGCCACAGGGGGCCGAACTATGGCTACACCTTC	CASSHRGPNYGYTF
TRBJ2-1	few	TRBV24-1	-	TGTGCCACCGGTCGCCCGGGCAATGAGCAGTTCTTC	CATGRPGNEQFF
TRBJ1-1	many	TRBV18	-	TGTGCCAGCTCACCCTCAGGGTTCACTGAAGCTTTCTTT	CASSPSGFTEAFF
TRBJ1-1	once	TRBV6-1	TRBD1	TGTGCCATCCCGGGACAGACTTACACTGAAGCTTTCTTT	CAIPGQTYTEAFF
TRBJ2-1	-	TRBV6-4	-	TGTGCCAGCAGGGACTGGCGGAATGAGCAGTTCTTC	CASRDWRNEQFF
TRBJ2-3	many	TRBV12-3/TRBV12-4	-	TGTGCCAGCAGTTTTGCGGGAACCACAGATACGCAGTATTTT	CASSFAGTTDTQYF
TRBJ1-4	-	TRBV2	-	TGTGCCAGCGGAACAGTAGGTGAAAAACTGTTTTTT	CASGTVGEKLFF
TRBJ2-3	-	TRBV24-1	TRBD1	TGTGCCACCAGTGGGACAGGACAGGGGGCGGGAGATACGCAGTATTTT	CATSGTGQGAGDTQYF
TRBJ2-3	many	TRBV5-1	-	TGCGCCAGCAGCTGGAACATAGCGTCAGATACGCAGTATTTT	CASSWNIASDTQYF
TRBJ2-1	many	TRBV6-2/TRBV6-3	-	TGTGCCAGCAGTGCCGATTGGGGGCAGTTCTTC	CASSADWGQFF
TRBJ2-4	-	TRBV6-1	-	TGTGCCAGCAGTTTAATGGAGGGGGCGAATAATCAGTACTTC	CASSLMEGANNQYF
TRBJ1-5	few	TRBV9	-	TGTGCCAAAAGGGCAGGGGGCAATCAGCCCCAGCATTTT	CAKRAGGNQPQHF
TRBJ2-2	few	TRBV28	-	TGTGCCAGCAGAGCGAGTGGCGGGGAGCTGTTTTTT	CASRASGGELFF
TRBJ1-4	once	TRBV12-3/TRBV12-4	-	TGTGCCAGCAGTTTCCTACGCGGTGAAAAACTGTTTTTT	CASSFLRGEKLFF